This T cell receptor (beta chain) was identified during a study of Graves' ophthalmopathy and Graves' hyperthyroidism. Overall study results and limits: At less than 71% sensitivity and 72.22% specificity, the model predicted progression of the ophthalmopathy. A majority of expanded thyroid clonotypes exceeding 0.001 frequency were likewise present in blood.

Scientists amplified the TCR beta CDR3 regions from RNA transcripts. RT-PCR was first run with HTBI primers, then multiplex PCR in a second round. TCRdb redid the calling of the multiplex PCR reads with MiXCR, one entry per CDR3 protein. In the table there are 900,000 to 1,200,000 distinct CDR3 sequences, less than 45% of which are singletons. A note on this clonotype: Its target is unknown. It may be a read error: a sequence one base away is much more abundant.

The V end was cut by 3 bases, the J end by 5 bases, with 13 bases between. The CDR3 spans 15 residues. Patients were excluded if they had other autoimmune diseases or uncontrolled infections, and likewise if pregnancy or lactation applied. Sequenced input: peripheral blood or thyroid tissue (not recorded which). The chain uses TRBV12-3 or TRBV12-4 and TRBJ2-2; perhaps TRBD1 as D (5 bases). This TCR came from an adult man with Graves' hyperthyroidism. CDR3 sequence reads: CASSFDSVDTGELFF. CDR3 nucleotide sequence: TGTGCCAGCAGTTTTGACAGCGTGGATACCGGGGAGCTGTTTTTT.